Below, one TCR beta chain is given with its context. The entry originates in a study of monozygotic twins with inflammatory bowel disease. Following a re-call of the 5' RACE reads, TCRdb has one entry per CDR3 protein and lacks DNA. Found here are 350,000 to 500,000 distinct CDR3 sequences; the top ten clones hold 2.4%. What was sequenced was blood. The receptor was derived from a human donor with ulcerative colitis or Crohn's disease, or a healthy co-twin of an affected twin (not recorded which).

CDR3 region: CASSQTSGSTNYGYTF. V usage is TRBV19 and J usage is TRBJ1-2. Germline-derived CDR1 and CDR2 are LNHDA and SQIVND (reference sequence). The CDR3 length is 16 residues.